This T cell receptor (beta chain) was documented in a study of cytomegalovirus exposure and HLA in healthy donors. This clone was recorded a few times. Use of 60 Vbeta and 13 Jbeta primers characterized the PCR. Profiling relied on immunoSEQ multiplex PCR, and the TCRdb table lists in-frame clones only, not all of them. Of roughly 200,000 clones listed, about 89% were seen once; the top ten hold over 1%. The V end lost 0 bases, the J end lost 15 bases, and 15 bases lay between the germline ends. The V gene's germline CDR1 is LNHDA and CDR2 SQIVND (reference sequence). The CDR3 has 13 amino acids. The genes are TRBV19 and TRBJ2-1; D may be TRBD2 (5 bases). The clonotype was recovered from a man aged 25 to 45 in good health and CMV-seronegative. Sequenced sample: PBMCs. CDR3 sequence: CASSIERAGRRFF. In DNA, the CDR3 is TGTGCCAGTAGTATAGAGAGGGCGGGCAGGCGGTTCTTC.